Reported below is one T cell receptor (beta chain). The table came from immunoSEQ multiplex PCR; TCRdb's copy has only in-frame clones and leaves some out. The data contain about 390,000 clones, just under 90% of them seen just once; the ten biggest clones take up about 9.4%. The data derive from a study of blood T cell repertoires in COVID-19. Study as a whole: Researchers got acute and convalescent COVID-19 samples from the United States, Italy and Spain.

Per the germline V gene, CDR1 is LGHDT and CDR2 is YNNKEL (reference sequence). The CDR3 loop spans 17 amino acids. V lost 0 bases, J lost 8 bases, and 10 bases stayed unmatched. The chain carries TRBV3-1 (or the pseudogene TRBV3-2) and TRBJ2-1; 10 nucleotides match TRBD1. Material for sequencing was PBMCs or T cells enriched from blood (not recorded which). The clonotype originates from a woman aged 45-59 years who had recovered from COVID-19. The CDR3 sequence is CASSQEHRDRGGDEQFF. The CDR3 DNA reads TGTGCCAGCAGCCAAGAACACCGGGACAGGGGAGGCGATGAGCAGTTCTTC.